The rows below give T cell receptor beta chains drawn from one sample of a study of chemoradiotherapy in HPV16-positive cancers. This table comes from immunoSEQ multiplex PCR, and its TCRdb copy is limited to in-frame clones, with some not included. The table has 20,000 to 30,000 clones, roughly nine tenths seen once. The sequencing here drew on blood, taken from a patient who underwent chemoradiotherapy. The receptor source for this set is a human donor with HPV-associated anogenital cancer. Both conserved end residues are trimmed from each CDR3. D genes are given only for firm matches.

CDR3 protein: ASSARQARSGNTIY; J gene: TRBJ1-3; V gene: TRBV11-2; D gene: .
CDR3 protein: ASSSQYYGYT; J gene: TRBJ1-2; V gene: TRBV11-2; D gene: .
CDR3 protein: ASSPAGGQNEQF; J gene: TRBJ2-1; V gene: TRBV4-2; D gene: TRBD2
CDR3 protein: ASSLRSGGRGRMGYT; J gene: TRBJ1-2; V gene: TRBV5-1; D gene: .
CDR3 protein: AISPGLNSGNTIY; J gene: TRBJ1-3; V gene: TRBV10-3; D gene: .
CDR3 protein: ATGLAGITDTQY; J gene: TRBJ2-3; V gene: TRBV19; D gene: TRBD2
CDR3 protein: ASSLMGDGEAF; J gene: TRBJ1-1; V gene: TRBV7-9; D gene: .
CDR3 protein: AISRTDQQETQY; J gene: TRBJ2-5; V gene: TRBV10-3; D gene: .
CDR3 protein: ASSLVGTDYEQY; J gene: TRBJ2-7; V gene: TRBV7-8; D gene: .
CDR3 protein: ASSLRTVTQNTGELF; J gene: TRBJ2-2; V gene: TRBV7-2; D gene: .
CDR3 protein: ASKSTGSNTGELF; J gene: TRBJ2-2; V gene: TRBV9; D gene: TRBD1
CDR3 protein: AWSHPVGMNTEAF; J gene: TRBJ1-1; V gene: TRBV30; D gene: .
CDR3 protein: ASSLGQGKETQY; J gene: TRBJ2-5; V gene: TRBV5-1; D gene: TRBD1
CDR3 protein: ASEPQSYEQY; J gene: TRBJ2-7; V gene: TRBV6-5; D gene: .
CDR3 protein: ASGLAVRDRIAGGRDTGELF; J gene: TRBJ2-2; V gene: TRBV12-5; D gene: TRBD2
CDR3 protein: ASSLVASGRARVGNEQF; J gene: TRBJ2-1; V gene: TRBV7-8; D gene: TRBD2